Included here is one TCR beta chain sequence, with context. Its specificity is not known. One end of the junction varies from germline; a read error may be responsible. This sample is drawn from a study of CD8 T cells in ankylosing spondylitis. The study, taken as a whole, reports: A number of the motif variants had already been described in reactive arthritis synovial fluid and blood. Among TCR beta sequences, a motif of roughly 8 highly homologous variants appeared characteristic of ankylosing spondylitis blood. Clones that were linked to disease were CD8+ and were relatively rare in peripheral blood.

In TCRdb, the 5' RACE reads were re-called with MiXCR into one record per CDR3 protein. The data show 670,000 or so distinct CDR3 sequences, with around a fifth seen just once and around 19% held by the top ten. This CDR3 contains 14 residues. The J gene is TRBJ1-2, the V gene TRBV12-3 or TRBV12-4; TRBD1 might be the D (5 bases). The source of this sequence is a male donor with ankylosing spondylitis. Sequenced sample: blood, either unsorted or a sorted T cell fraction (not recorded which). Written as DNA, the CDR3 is TGTGCCAGCAGCGACCTACAGGCTAACTATGGCCACACCTTC. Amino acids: CASSDLQANYGHTF.